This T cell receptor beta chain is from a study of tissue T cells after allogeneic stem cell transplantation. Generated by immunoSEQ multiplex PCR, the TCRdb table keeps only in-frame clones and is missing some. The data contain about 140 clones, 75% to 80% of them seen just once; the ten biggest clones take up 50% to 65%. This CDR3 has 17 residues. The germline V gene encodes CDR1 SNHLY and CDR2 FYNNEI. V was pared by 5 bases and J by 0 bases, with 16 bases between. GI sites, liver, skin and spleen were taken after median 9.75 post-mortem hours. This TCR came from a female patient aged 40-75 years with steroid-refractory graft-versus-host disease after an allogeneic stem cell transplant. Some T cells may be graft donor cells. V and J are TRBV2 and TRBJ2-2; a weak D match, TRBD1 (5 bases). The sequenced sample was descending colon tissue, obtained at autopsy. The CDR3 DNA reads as TGTGCCAGCAGTTTGGACACGGCGGCAACGAACACCGGGGAGCTGTTTTTT. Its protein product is CASSLDTAATNTGELFF.